Listed below are T cell receptor beta chains from one sample, sequenced in a study of cytomegalovirus exposure and HLA in healthy donors. Sequencing used immunoSEQ multiplex PCR; TCRdb keeps in-frame clones, though not all of them. Among around 130,000 clones, more than 80% were seen once, and the ten largest hold around 6.4%. The material sequenced was PBMCs. The source is a woman aged 35 to 49 in good health and CMV-seropositive. Both conserved end residues are part of each CDR3. The D gene is left open where the match is weak. Part of the rows lack a size; the others show once, few, many or a class for expanded clones.

J gene: TRBJ2-7; clone size: .; D gene: .; V gene: TRBV10-3; CDR3 DNA: TGTGCCATCAGTGAGAGACCGGCGACTTACGAGCAGTACTTC; CDR3 protein: CAISERPATYEQYF
J gene: TRBJ2-2; clone size: .; D gene: TRBD2; V gene: TRBV5-8; CDR3 DNA: TGTGCCAGCAGCCGCGGGGGGACCGGGGAGCTGTTTTTT; CDR3 protein: CASSRGGTGELFF
J gene: TRBJ2-7; clone size: .; D gene: .; V gene: TRBV27; CDR3 DNA: TGTGCCAGCAGTTTGAGCCCCAGGGGAAACGAGCAGTACTTC; CDR3 protein: CASSLSPRGNEQYF
J gene: TRBJ2-5; clone size: .; D gene: .; V gene: TRBV27; CDR3 DNA: TGTGCCAGCAGTTTATCTCGGGGATTCCAGGAGACCCAGTACTTC; CDR3 protein: CASSLSRGFQETQYF
J gene: TRBJ2-7; clone size: .; D gene: TRBD2; V gene: TRBV6-5; CDR3 DNA: TGTGCCAGCAGTCCCACAGCGGGGGCCTACGAGCAGTACTTC; CDR3 protein: CASSPTAGAYEQYF
J gene: TRBJ1-6; clone size: .; D gene: TRBD1; V gene: TRBV30; CDR3 DNA: TGTGCCTGGGGACAGGGGAGGGAATCACCCCTCCACTTT; CDR3 protein: CAWGQGRESPLHF
J gene: TRBJ2-5; clone size: .; D gene: TRBD2; V gene: TRBV5-1; CDR3 DNA: TGCGCCAGCAGCTTGGAGCTAGCGGGAGGGCCGGAGACCCAGTACTTC; CDR3 protein: CASSLELAGGPETQYF
J gene: TRBJ2-1; clone size: .; D gene: TRBD2; V gene: TRBV11-3; CDR3 DNA: TGTGCCAGCAGCGCATCCTGGACTAGCCGTTACAATGAGCAGTTCTTC; CDR3 protein: CASSASWTSRYNEQFF
J gene: TRBJ2-5; clone size: .; D gene: TRBD2; V gene: TRBV5-6; CDR3 DNA: TGTGCCAGCAGCCCGACTAGCGGGGGGCCAGAGACCCAGTACTTC; CDR3 protein: CASSPTSGGPETQYF
J gene: TRBJ2-1; clone size: .; D gene: TRBD1; V gene: TRBV29-1; CDR3 DNA: TGCAGCGTCCCCGACAGGGATGAGCAGTTCTTC; CDR3 protein: CSVPDRDEQFF
J gene: TRBJ1-1; clone size: .; D gene: .; V gene: TRBV6-1; CDR3 DNA: TGTGCCAGCAGAACTCGGAACACTGAAGCTTTCTTT; CDR3 protein: CASRTRNTEAFF
J gene: TRBJ2-1; clone size: .; D gene: .; V gene: TRBV5-1; CDR3 DNA: TGCGCCAGCAGCGCCCTGACTAGCAATGAGCAGTTCTTC; CDR3 protein: CASSALTSNEQFF
J gene: TRBJ1-2; clone size: .; D gene: TRBD1; V gene: TRBV11-2; CDR3 DNA: TGTGCCAGCGAGGGGGCGGCGAATCATGGCTACACCTTC; CDR3 protein: CASEGAANHGYTF
J gene: TRBJ1-1; clone size: .; D gene: TRBD1; V gene: TRBV5-4; CDR3 DNA: TGTGCCAGCAGCCCGGGACAGAAATTCAACACTGAAGCTTTCTTT; CDR3 protein: CASSPGQKFNTEAFF
J gene: TRBJ2-2; clone size: .; D gene: TRBD2; V gene: TRBV23-1; CDR3 DNA: TGCGCCAGCAAGACCCCACTACAGCGGGAGGCCCGAAGCGGGGAGCTGTTTTTT; CDR3 protein: CASKTPLQREARSGELFF
J gene: TRBJ2-1; clone size: few; D gene: TRBD2; V gene: TRBV7-3; CDR3 DNA: TGTGCCAGCAGCTTAGATGGCGGGAGGGCCTTGGGTGAGCAGTTCTTC; CDR3 protein: CASSLDGGRALGEQFF
J gene: TRBJ2-7; clone size: .; D gene: .; V gene: TRBV15; CDR3 DNA: TGTGCCACCAGCAGAAGAGGAGTCTACGAGCAGTACTTC; CDR3 protein: CATSRRGVYEQYF
J gene: TRBJ2-3; clone size: .; D gene: .; V gene: TRBV7-3; CDR3 DNA: TGTGCCAGCAGCTTAACGTCCCCGGGAGATACGCAGTATTTT; CDR3 protein: CASSLTSPGDTQYF
J gene: TRBJ2-7; clone size: .; D gene: TRBD1; V gene: TRBV28; CDR3 DNA: TGTGCCAGCAGTTCCGGGACAGGCAACCGCGAGCAGTACTTC; CDR3 protein: CASSSGTGNREQYF
J gene: TRBJ1-1; clone size: .; D gene: TRBD1; V gene: TRBV28; CDR3 DNA: TGTGCCAGCAGCAGACAGGGGCGCGGGGCTTTCTTT; CDR3 protein: CASSRQGRGAFF
J gene: TRBJ2-7; clone size: .; D gene: TRBD1; V gene: TRBV7-9; CDR3 DNA: TGTGCCAGCAGCTTAGAGGACAGGGGGCCGGCCTACGAGCAGTACTTC; CDR3 protein: CASSLEDRGPAYEQYF
J gene: TRBJ2-2; clone size: .; D gene: .; V gene: TRBV5-1; CDR3 DNA: TGCGCCAGCAGCTTGACAGAACCGAACACCGGGGAGCTGTTTTTT; CDR3 protein: CASSLTEPNTGELFF
J gene: TRBJ2-7; clone size: .; D gene: .; V gene: TRBV12-1; CDR3 DNA: TGTGCCAGCATCCCTCAGCTTACACAGGATCGGTACGAGCAGTACTTC; CDR3 protein: CASIPQLTQDRYEQYF
J gene: TRBJ2-1; clone size: .; D gene: TRBD2; V gene: TRBV19; CDR3 DNA: TGTGCCAGTAGTATAGCAGCGGGGGTCTCCTACAATGAGCAGTTCTTC; CDR3 protein: CASSIAAGVSYNEQFF
J gene: TRBJ1-2; clone size: large; D gene: .; V gene: TRBV27; CDR3 DNA: TGTGCCAGCAGTTCCGGGCAGGACGGGGTGGGGGCTGGCTACACCTTC; CDR3 protein: CASSSGQDGVGAGYTF
J gene: TRBJ1-1; clone size: few; D gene: .; V gene: TRBV29-1; CDR3 DNA: TGCAGCGTTTCGTCAGGGAACACTGAAGCTTTCTTT; CDR3 protein: CSVSSGNTEAFF